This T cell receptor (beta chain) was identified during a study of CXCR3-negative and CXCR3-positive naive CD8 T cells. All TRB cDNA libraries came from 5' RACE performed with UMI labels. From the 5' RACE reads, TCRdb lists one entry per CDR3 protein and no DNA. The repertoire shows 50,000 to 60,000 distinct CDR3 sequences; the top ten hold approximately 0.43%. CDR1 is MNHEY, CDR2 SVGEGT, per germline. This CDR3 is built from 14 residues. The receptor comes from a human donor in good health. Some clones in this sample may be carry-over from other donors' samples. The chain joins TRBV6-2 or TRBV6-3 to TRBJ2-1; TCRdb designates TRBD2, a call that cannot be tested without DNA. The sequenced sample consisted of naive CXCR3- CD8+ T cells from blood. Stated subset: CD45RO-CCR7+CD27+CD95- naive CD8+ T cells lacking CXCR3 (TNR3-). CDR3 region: CASSYRAEGYEQFF.